These 3 T cell receptor beta chains were sequenced from one sample in a study of blood T cell repertoires in COVID-19. Assay: immunoSEQ multiplex PCR; the TCRdb copy retains only in-frame clones and omits some. The repertoire includes roughly 180,000 clones, roughly four fifths of them detected once, and approximately 10% sits in the top ten. Input material: PBMCs or T cells enriched from blood (not recorded which). The receptors shown here come from a man aged 40-55 years who had recovered from COVID-19.

The gene calls are TRBV11-3 and TRBJ2-5, with TRBD1 matching 12 bases. Looked up from germline, CDR1 is SGHNT and CDR2 is YENEEA. With 4 bases clipped from V and 1 base from J, the junction kept 4 bases outside the gene matches. This CDR3 has 16 residues. The CDR3 DNA is TGTGCCAGCAGCTCGGGACAGGGGGCGTCCCAAGAGACCCAGTACTTC. Residues: CASSSGQGASQETQYF.

The chain uses TRBV19 and TRBJ2-7; 8 bases line up with TRBD1. The germline gives CDR1 LNHDA, CDR2 SQIVND (reference sequence). With V trimmed by 3 bases and J by 4 bases, 5 bases remained unmatched. The CDR3 runs 14 residues. CDR3 region: CASSIGQGAYEQYF. CDR3 nucleotide sequence: TGTGCCAGTAGTATCGGGCAGGGGGCATACGAGCAGTACTTC.

The chain is built from TRBV6-1 and TRBJ2-1; 7 bases agree with TRBD2. The ends lost 0 bases at V and 0 bases at J; junction bases unmatched: 11. This CDR3 spans 19 amino acids. Looked up from germline, CDR1 is MNHNS and CDR2 is SASEGT. This CDR3 is CASSEALTSDLSSYNEQFF. For the CDR3, the DNA is TGTGCCAGCAGTGAAGCACTTACTAGCGACCTGAGCTCCTACAATGAGCAGTTCTTC.